This TCR beta chain was retrieved from a study of CD8 T cells in ankylosing spondylitis. V was clipped by 5 bases and J by 5 bases, with 13 bases between them. The CDR3 covers 14 residues. Germline values: CDR1 MNHEY, CDR2 SVGEGT. Ten or more counts support this clonotype. Antigen specificity is unknown. Study observations and caveats: Significant enrichment of disease-linked clones was reported in matched ankylosing spondylitis synovial fluid. A TCR beta motif of seven or eight highly homologous variants appeared characteristic of ankylosing spondylitis blood. Disease-linked clones bore a CD8+ phenotype, appearing relatively rarely in peripheral blood.

Construction of TCR beta libraries was performed using quantitative 5'-RACE with molecular barcodes. TCRdb itself ran the 5' RACE reads through MiXCR, one entry per CDR3 protein. The repertoire holds roughly 69,000 distinct CDR3 sequences, about 5.2% seen once, with over 2% in the top ten. Sequences were obtained from blood, either unsorted or a sorted T cell fraction (not recorded which). This TCR came from a male donor with ankylosing spondylitis or in good health (not recorded which). This rearrangement joins TRBV6-2 or TRBV6-3 to TRBJ1-5, with D unclear. CDR3 sequence reads: CASSPTYEDQPQHF. DNA of the CDR3: TGTGCCAGCAGTCCCACCTACGAGGATCAGCCCCAGCATTTT.